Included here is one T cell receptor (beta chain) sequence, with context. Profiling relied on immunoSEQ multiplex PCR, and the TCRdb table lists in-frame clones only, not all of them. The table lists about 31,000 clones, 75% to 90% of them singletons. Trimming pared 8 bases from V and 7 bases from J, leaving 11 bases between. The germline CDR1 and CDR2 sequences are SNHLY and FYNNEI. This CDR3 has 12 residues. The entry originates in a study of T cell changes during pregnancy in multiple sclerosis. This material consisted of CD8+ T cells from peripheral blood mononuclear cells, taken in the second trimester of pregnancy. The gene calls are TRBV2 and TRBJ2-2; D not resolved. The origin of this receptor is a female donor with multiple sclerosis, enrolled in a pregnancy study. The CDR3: CASCGESGELFF. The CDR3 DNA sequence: TGTGCCAGCTGTGGTGAGAGCGGGGAGCTGTTTTTT.